The rows below give T cell receptor beta chains drawn from one sample of a study of blood T cell repertoires in COVID-19. Produced via immunoSEQ multiplex PCR; TCRdb's table is partial and in-frame only. In the table there are about 160,000 clones, 70% to 85% of which are singletons. What was sequenced was peripheral blood. These receptor sequences come from a woman aged 80 or older with acute or convalescent COVID-19. The CDR3 runs from the conserved cysteine through the conserved F or W. The size field is filled for only some rows; it gives once, few, many or a size class.

j_call cdr3_length clone_size v_call cdr3_aa
TRBJ2-1 15 NA TRBV5-1 CASSPAGAAYNEQFF
TRBJ1-1 15 NA TRBV19 CASSTGLSQNTEAFF
TRBJ1-1 12 NA TRBV2 CASTYEGAEAFF
TRBJ2-3 13 NA TRBV12-3/TRBV12-4 CAIMRDSTDTQYF
TRBJ1-1 12 NA TRBV28 CASSSLGAEAFF
TRBJ2-2 22 NA TRBV2 CASSEPPAGTSGGGVSTGELFF
TRBJ2-6 15 NA TRBV30 CAWSRGDSGANVLTF
TRBJ2-7 15 NA TRBV3-1/TRBV3-2 CASSQGRLAGYEQYF
TRBJ1-1 14 NA TRBV6-5 CASQTGTGGTEAFF
TRBJ2-4 16 NA TRBV5-4 CASSQKDRGAKNIQYF
TRBJ2-1 13 NA TRBV18 CASSLAQDNEQFF
TRBJ1-2 18 NA TRBV4-1 CASSHVGPRSGVSRGYTF
TRBJ1-1 16 NA TRBV5-1 CASSLFNPGGDTEAFF
TRBJ2-7 15 NA TRBV30 CAWAFRDRGYYEQYF
TRBJ1-4 14 NA TRBV7-9 CASSPGQGNEKLFF
TRBJ1-4 13 NA TRBV6-1 CASSETSTGKLFF
TRBJ1-1 14 NA TRBV5-4 CASALREGNTEAFF
TRBJ1-1 16 NA TRBV18 CASSPQTGMGNTEAFF
TRBJ2-1 14 NA TRBV11-2 CASSEVPSYNEQFF
TRBJ2-7 15 few TRBV3-1/TRBV3-2 CASSRLGSGDYEQYF
TRBJ2-7 13 NA TRBV19 CASSVTQNYEQYF
TRBJ2-2 17 NA TRBV5-1 CASSGLAGSTGTGELFF
TRBJ1-1 13 NA TRBV5-1 CASSLTSSREAFF
TRBJ2-3 18 NA TRBV11-2 CASSFPTGGRPSTDTQYF
TRBJ1-5 17 NA TRBV7-8 CASSLGMDRGINQPQHF
TRBJ1-4 15 NA TRBV18 CASSPPAGGNEKLFF
TRBJ1-1 17 NA TRBV19 CASSIDLWGRGNTEAFF
TRBJ2-7 13 NA TRBV28 CASRTTGQTGQYF
TRBJ2-2 16 NA TRBV5-1 CASSNSWTENTGELFF
TRBJ1-1 15 NA TRBV7-9 CASSSQGHRNTEAFF
TRBJ2-1 16 few TRBV10-1 CASSGARAGGPREQFF
TRBJ2-1 14 NA TRBV4-3 CASSQDTEGWEQFF
TRBJ2-7 14 NA TRBV6-5 CASSPDSSLYEQYF
TRBJ2-7 14 NA TRBV5-1 CASSPATAGGEQYF
TRBJ1-2 17 NA TRBV3-1/TRBV3-2 CASSQERSQGPLWGYTF
TRBJ1-1 15 NA TRBV5-1 CASSLARRMNTEAFF
TRBJ1-1 14 many TRBV5-1 CASSSVGGSAEAFF
TRBJ1-5 16 once TRBV6-5 CASSYEMEGSNQPQHF
TRBJ1-3 15 once TRBV5-1 CASQDGGLSGNTIYF
TRBJ2-1 14 NA TRBV5-8 CASSLVGGDNEQFF
TRBJ2-7 13 NA TRBV20-1 CSASQGSFYEQYF
TRBJ1-2 13 NA TRBV4-1 CASAPPGGSGYTF
TRBJ2-5 15 NA TRBV6-6 CASSSGQGGAQTQYF
TRBJ1-1 11 NA TRBV30 CAWSVISEAFF
TRBJ1-4 18 NA TRBV11-2 CASSLGRGQGALGEKLFF
TRBJ1-2 13 NA TRBV30 CAWSGGGWDGYTF
TRBJ1-1 14 NA TRBV27 CASSLRRGSTEAFF
TRBJ2-5 14 few TRBV2 CASSGSTDQETQYF
TRBJ2-1 15 NA TRBV7-7 CASSPGLATYNEQFF
TRBJ2-7 13 NA TRBV5-4 CASSLPSSYEQYF
TRBJ2-7 16 NA TRBV3-1/TRBV3-2 CASSPGLAGGSSEQYF
TRBJ1-1 18 NA TRBV6-2/TRBV6-3 CASSYDSGTGGRETEAFF
TRBJ1-3 15 NA TRBV10-3 CAISEDITTGNTIYF
TRBJ1-2 17 NA TRBV10-1 CASSDLGGTGVDYGYTF
TRBJ2-5 14 NA TRBV18 CASSSQGEQETQYF
TRBJ2-7 15 NA TRBV5-1 CASSLGGTASYEQYF
TRBJ2-3 16 NA TRBV7-9 CASSQGLAGVTDTQYF